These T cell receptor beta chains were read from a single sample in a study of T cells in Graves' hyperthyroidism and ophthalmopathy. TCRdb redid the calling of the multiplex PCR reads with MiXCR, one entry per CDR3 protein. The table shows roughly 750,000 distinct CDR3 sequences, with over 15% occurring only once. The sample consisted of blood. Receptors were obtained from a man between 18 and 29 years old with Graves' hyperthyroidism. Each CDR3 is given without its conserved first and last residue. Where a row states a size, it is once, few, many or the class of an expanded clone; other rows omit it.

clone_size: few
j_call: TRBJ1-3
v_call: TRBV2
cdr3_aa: ASSGGLGNTIY

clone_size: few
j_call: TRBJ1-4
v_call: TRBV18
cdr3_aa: ASSTGGEKLF

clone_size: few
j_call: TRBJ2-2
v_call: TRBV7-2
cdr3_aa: ASSWAGDTGELF

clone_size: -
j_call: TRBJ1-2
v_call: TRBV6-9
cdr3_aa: ASSSPSDRGDGYT

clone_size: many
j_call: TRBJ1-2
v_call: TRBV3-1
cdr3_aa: ASSQGTAYGYT

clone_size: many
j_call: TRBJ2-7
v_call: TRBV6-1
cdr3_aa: ASKDRGTYEQY

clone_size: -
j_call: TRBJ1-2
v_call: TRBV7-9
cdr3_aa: ASSPAGSPMESYT

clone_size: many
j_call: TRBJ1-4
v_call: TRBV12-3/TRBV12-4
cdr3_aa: ASSPGGPNEKLF

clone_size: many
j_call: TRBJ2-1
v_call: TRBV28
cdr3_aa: ASSELAGASSEQF

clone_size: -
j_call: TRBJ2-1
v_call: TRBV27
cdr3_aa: ASSPTGLAWEQF

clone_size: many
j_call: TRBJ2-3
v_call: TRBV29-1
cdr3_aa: SVHLGGTATDTQY

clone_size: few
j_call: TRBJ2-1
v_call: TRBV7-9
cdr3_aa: ASSSDRGSSYNEQF

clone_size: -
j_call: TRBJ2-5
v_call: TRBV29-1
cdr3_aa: SVYQAGRETQY

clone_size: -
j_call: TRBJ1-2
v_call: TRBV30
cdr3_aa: AWTVDRGRLGYGYT

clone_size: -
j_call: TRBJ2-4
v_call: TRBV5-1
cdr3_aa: ASSLEVTKNIQY

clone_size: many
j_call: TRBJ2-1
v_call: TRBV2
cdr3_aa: ASRRLAGTLEDEQF

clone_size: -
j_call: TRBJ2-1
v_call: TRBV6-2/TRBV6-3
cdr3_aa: ASGAMGQSSYNEQF

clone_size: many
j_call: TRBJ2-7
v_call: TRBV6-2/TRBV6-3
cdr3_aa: ASSYLLGEGLREQY

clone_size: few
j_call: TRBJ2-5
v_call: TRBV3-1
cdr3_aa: ASSQDVAGQETQY

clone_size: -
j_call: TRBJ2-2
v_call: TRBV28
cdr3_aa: ASRDGAGVVGELF

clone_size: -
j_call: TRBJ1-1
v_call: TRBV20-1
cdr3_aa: SARSGENTEAF

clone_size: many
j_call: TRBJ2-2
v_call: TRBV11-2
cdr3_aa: ASSLERWRGELF

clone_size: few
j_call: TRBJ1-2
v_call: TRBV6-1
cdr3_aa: ASSPLGDNYGYT

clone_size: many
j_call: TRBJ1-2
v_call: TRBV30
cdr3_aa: AWYRGLKGYT

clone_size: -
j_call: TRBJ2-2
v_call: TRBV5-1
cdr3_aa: ASSFQNYGELF

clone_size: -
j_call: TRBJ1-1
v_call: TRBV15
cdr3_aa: ATSSDSLYTEAF

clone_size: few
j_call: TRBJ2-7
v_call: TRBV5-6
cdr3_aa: ASSLVGRLTYEQY

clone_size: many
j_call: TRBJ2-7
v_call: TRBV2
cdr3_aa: ANVRDRGSQY

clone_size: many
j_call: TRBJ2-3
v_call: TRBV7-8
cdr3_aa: ASSLAWRVSTDTQY

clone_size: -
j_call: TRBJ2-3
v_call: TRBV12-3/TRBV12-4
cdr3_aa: ASRGTIHTQY

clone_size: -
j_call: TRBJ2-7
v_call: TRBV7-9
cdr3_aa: ASSLAPESGSSYEQY

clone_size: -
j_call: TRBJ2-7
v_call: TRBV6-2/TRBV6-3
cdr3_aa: ASSYPRLRGQGIYEQY

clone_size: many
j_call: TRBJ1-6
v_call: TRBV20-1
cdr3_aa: SAEAGDGSPLH

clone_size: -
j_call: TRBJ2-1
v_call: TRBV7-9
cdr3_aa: ASSLTGLVNEQF

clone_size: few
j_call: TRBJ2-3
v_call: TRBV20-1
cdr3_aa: SAKTSGITDTQY

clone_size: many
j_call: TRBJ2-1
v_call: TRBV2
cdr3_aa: ASSDFLSRDIYLYNEQF

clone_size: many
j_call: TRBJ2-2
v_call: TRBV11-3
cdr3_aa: ACGRGGGTGELF

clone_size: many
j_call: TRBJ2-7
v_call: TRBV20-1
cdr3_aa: SARWDRGGDEQY

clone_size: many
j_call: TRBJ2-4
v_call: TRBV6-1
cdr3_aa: ASSEAGDSRYNIQY

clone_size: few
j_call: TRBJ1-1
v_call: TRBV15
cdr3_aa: ATSRDKRVKAEAF